Listed below are T cell receptor beta chains from one sample, sequenced in a study of shared clonotypes between healthy human individuals. Repertoires were generated with immunoSEQ multiplex PCR, while TCRdb's copy carries only in-frame clones and drops some. The sample lists about 2,100,000 clones, about 92% occurring once. Sequencing was carried out using naive CD8+ T cells from PBMCs. The receptors here all came from a man between 18 and 35 years old in good health. Some clones in this sample may be carry-over from other donors' samples. Both conserved end residues are part of each CDR3. The D gene is left open where the match is weak. Size is stated for part of the rows, as once, few or many counts, or as a class when the clone is expanded.

>15|TRBV4-1|once|TRBD2|TRBJ2-7
TGCGCCAGCAGCCAAGATACGACTAGCGGCTACGAGCAGTACTTC
CASSQDTTSGYEQYF
>13|TRBV11-2|.|.|TRBJ1-2
TGTGCCAGCGCCCAGGGTTGGAACTATGGCTACACCTTC
CASAQGWNYGYTF
>15|TRBV5-1|.|.|TRBJ1-4
TGCGCCAGCAGCTTGGATCCAGGGGCAAATGAAAAACTGTTTTTT
CASSLDPGANEKLFF
>13|TRBV27|few|.|TRBJ1-4
TGTGCCAGCAGTTCAGACGAGGATGAAAAACTGTTTTTT
CASSSDEDEKLFF
>15|TRBV19|.|TRBD2|TRBJ2-5
TGTGCCAGTAGTTGGGCTAGCGGGACCCAAGAGACCCAGTACTTC
CASSWASGTQETQYF
>12|TRBV29-1|once|.|TRBJ2-3
TGCAGCGTTGTTCTGCCGATGGATACGCAGTATTTT
CSVVLPMDTQYF
>13|TRBV28|.|.|TRBJ2-7
TGTGCCAGCAGTTTGGCAGGATCCTACGAGCAGTACTTC
CASSLAGSYEQYF
>15|TRBV2|.|.|TRBJ1-4
TGTGCCAGCAGTGGCGGGAGATACCTTAATGAAAAACTGTTTTTT
CASSGGRYLNEKLFF
>17|TRBV11-2|.|TRBD2|TRBJ2-1
TGTGCCAGCAGCTCCCCTGGTGTTAGCGGGAGGGCCCGTGAGCAGTTCTTC
CASSSPGVSGRAREQFF
>13|TRBV12-5|.|.|TRBJ2-1
TGTGCTAGTGGTTTGGCGGGACGGTGGGGACAGTTCTTC
CASGLAGRWGQFF
>13|TRBV5-5|.|.|TRBJ1-1
TGTGCCAGCAGCGGAGTTCCCAACACTGAAGCTTTCTTT
CASSGVPNTEAFF
>15|TRBV28|.|TRBD2|TRBJ2-3
TGTGCCAGCAGAAGGGTAGCGGGAGGCACAGATACGCAGTATTTT
CASRRVAGGTDTQYF
>11|TRBV9|.|.|TRBJ2-5
TGTGCCAGCAGCGACGCGGAGACCCAGTACTTC
CASSDAETQYF
>12|TRBV27|.|.|TRBJ2-2
TGTGCCAGCAGTTTAAATCTCGGGGAGCTGTTTTTT
CASSLNLGELFF
>17|TRBV4-3|.|TRBD2|TRBJ2-2
TGCGCCAGCAGCCATTACGGGACTAGCGGGGTCACCGGGGAGCTGTTTTTT
CASSHYGTSGVTGELFF
>15|TRBV6-4|.|.|TRBJ2-7
TGTGCCAGCAGTGAAAAGGGTATATGTCCCTACGAGCAGTACTTC
CASSEKGICPYEQYF
>14|TRBV10-1|once|.|TRBJ2-7
TGCGCCAGCAGTGAGTCGTGGGGGCCCTACGAGCAGTACTTC
CASSESWGPYEQYF
>13|TRBV13|.|TRBD1|TRBJ1-2
TGTGCCAGCAGCTATCAGGGGGCAAATGGCTACACCTTC
CASSYQGANGYTF
>16|TRBV9|.|TRBD2|TRBJ2-1
TGTGCCAGCAGCGCCCAACTAGCGGGACCTTTGGATGAGCAGTTCTTC
CASSAQLAGPLDEQFF